A selection of T cell receptor beta chains follows, all from one sample in a study of blood T cell repertoires in COVID-19. Clones were read by immunoSEQ multiplex PCR, and TCRdb kept only the in-frame ones, dropping some. The sample lists about 170,000 clones, 84% occurring once. Sequenced sample: peripheral blood. These receptors all stem from a man in his 70s with active or convalescent COVID-19. The CDR3 runs from the conserved cysteine through the conserved F or W. The D gene is left open where the match is weak. Clone size is given for some rows only: seen once, a few or many times, or a class if the clone is expanded.

d_call	clone_size	v_call	j_call	cdr3_aa	cdr3_nt
TRBD1	.	TRBV6-5	TRBJ1-2	CAGQTGTGGGYGYTF	TGTGCCGGCCAGACCGGGACAGGGGGCGGCTATGGCTACACCTTC
TRBD2	.	TRBV6-6	TRBJ2-5	CASRGAGRLETQYF	TGTGCCAGCAGGGGAGCGGGGAGGTTAGAGACCCAGTACTTC
.	.	TRBV6-5	TRBJ1-2	CASSYDSFYYGYTF	TGTGCCAGCAGTTACGACAGCTTTTATTATGGCTACACCTTC
TRBD1	.	TRBV7-8	TRBJ2-5	CASSDGQGALGQETQYF	TGTGCCAGCAGCGACGGACAGGGGGCGCTCGGGCAAGAGACCCAGTACTTC
TRBD2	.	TRBV5-4	TRBJ2-5	CASSLGLAETQYF	TGTGCCAGCAGCTTGGGACTAGCGGAGACCCAGTACTTC
TRBD1	once	TRBV18	TRBJ1-2	CASSPSGTGGLNYGYTF	TGTGCCAGCTCACCCTCCGGGACAGGGGGTTTGAACTATGGCTACACCTTC
TRBD1	.	TRBV6-1	TRBJ1-1	CASSARRYRGVTEAFF	TGTGCCAGCAGTGCCCGGCGGTACAGGGGCGTCACTGAAGCTTTCTTT
TRBD1	.	TRBV11-2	TRBJ2-7	CASSPGQGTYEQYF	TGTGCCAGCAGCCCTGGACAGGGGACCTACGAGCAGTACTTC
.	.	TRBV11-2	TRBJ1-2	CASSSPGGMGGYTF	TGTGCCAGCAGCTCCCCGGGGGGGATGGGTGGCTACACCTTC
.	.	TRBV5-1	TRBJ2-5	CASSFGQSQETQYF	TGCGCCAGCAGCTTTGGTCAGTCTCAAGAGACCCAGTACTTC
.	few	TRBV7-9	TRBJ1-2	CASSHEEYYGYTF	TGTGCCAGCAGTCATGAAGAGTACTATGGCTACACCTTC
.	.	TRBV30	TRBJ1-2	CAWSLPQGGGYTF	TGTGCCTGGAGTTTACCCCAGGGCGGTGGCTACACCTTC
TRBD1	.	TRBV19	TRBJ2-3	CASSIVQGRTDTQYF	TGTGCCAGTAGTATAGTACAGGGGAGAACAGATACGCAGTATTTT
TRBD2	.	TRBV28	TRBJ2-1	CASKPGTSGRSEQFF	TGTGCCAGCAAACCGGGGACTAGCGGAAGAAGTGAGCAGTTCTTC
TRBD2	.	TRBV24-1	TRBJ2-1	CATSETGGRADEQFF	TGTGCCACCAGTGAGACGGGCGGGAGGGCGGATGAGCAGTTCTTC
.	.	TRBV27	TRBJ2-7	CASSLPNSYEQYF	TGTGCCAGCAGTTTACCAAACAGCTACGAGCAGTACTTC
TRBD1	.	TRBV19	TRBJ1-2	CASSPAGTAYGYTF	TGTGCCAGTAGTCCCGCCGGGACAGCCTATGGCTACACCTTC
.	.	TRBV11-2	TRBJ2-4	CASSLTGLVPEYF	TGTGCCAGCAGCCTGACAGGACTAGTACCCGAGTACTTC
TRBD1	few	TRBV6-5	TRBJ1-1	CASTLQGTSEAFF	TGTGCCAGCACCTTACAGGGGACGTCTGAAGCTTTCTTT
.	.	TRBV28	TRBJ2-4	CASSFAGNGKNIQYF	TGTGCCAGCAGTTTTGCAGGGAATGGCAAAAACATTCAGTACTTC
TRBD2	.	TRBV7-6	TRBJ2-1	CASSLFARDYTDEQFF	TGTGCCAGCAGCTTATTTGCCCGGGACTATACCGACGAGCAGTTCTTC
TRBD1	.	TRBV7-2	TRBJ2-2	CASSFFGTGAAGELFF	TGTGCCAGCAGCTTTTTTGGGACAGGGGCTGCCGGGGAGCTGTTTTTT
.	.	TRBV11-2	TRBJ1-1	CASSPTGNTEAFF	TGTGCCAGCAGCCCGACAGGGAACACTGAAGCTTTCTTT
.	.	TRBV19	TRBJ2-1	CASSAADSLNRDEQFF	TGTGCCAGTAGTGCCGCGGACAGCCTCAACAGGGATGAGCAGTTCTTC
.	.	TRBV2	TRBJ1-1	CASNRVMNTEAFF	TGTGCCAGCAACAGGGTGATGAACACTGAAGCTTTCTTT
.	.	TRBV6-4	TRBJ1-2	CASSDSGAGGYTF	TGTGCCAGCAGTGACTCGGGGGCTGGAGGCTACACCTTC
TRBD1	.	TRBV6-5	TRBJ2-2	CASSTWDRGTGELFF	TGTGCCAGCAGTACATGGGACAGAGGAACCGGGGAGCTGTTTTTT
TRBD2	.	TRBV14	TRBJ2-1	CASSQEGLWDEQFF	TGTGCCAGCAGCCAAGAGGGACTATGGGATGAGCAGTTCTTC
TRBD1	.	TRBV27	TRBJ1-2	CASSQDRGMTVGYTF	TGTGCCAGCAGCCAGGACAGGGGGATGACGGTTGGCTACACCTTC
.	.	TRBV20-1	TRBJ2-7	CSASRGSYEQYF	TGCAGTGCCAGTCGAGGGTCCTACGAGCAGTACTTC
TRBD2	.	TRBV14	TRBJ2-1	CARSDRGRGAINEQFF	TGTGCCCGCAGCGACCGGGGGCGGGGGGCGATTAATGAGCAGTTCTTC
.	.	TRBV7-2	TRBJ2-7	CASSYFPGTRFSYEQYF	TGTGCCAGCAGCTACTTCCCCGGGACACGATTCTCCTACGAGCAGTACTTC
TRBD1	.	TRBV7-8	TRBJ2-7	CASSTPTGAGYEQYF	TGTGCCAGCAGCACCCCGACAGGGGCAGGCTACGAGCAGTACTTC
.	.	TRBV10-3	TRBJ1-5	CAISGGGEQPQHF	TGTGCCATCAGTGGAGGAGGGGAACAGCCCCAGCATTTT
TRBD1	.	TRBV6-2/TRBV6-3	TRBJ2-6	CASSYEGRGRPGANVLTF	TGTGCCAGCAGTTACGAGGGCAGGGGGCGTCCTGGGGCCAACGTCCTGACTTTC
TRBD2	.	TRBV7-2	TRBJ2-3	CASSLVLAGGWVPDTQYF	TGTGCCAGCAGCTTAGTCCTAGCGGGAGGGTGGGTCCCAGATACGCAGTATTTT
.	once	TRBV7-2	TRBJ1-5	CASSLGSGNSNQPQHF	TGTGCCAGCAGCTTAGGATCGGGGAATAGCAATCAGCCCCAGCATTTT
TRBD1	.	TRBV5-8	TRBJ2-5	CASSLGHRGLQETQYF	TGTGCCAGCAGCTTGGGACACAGGGGGCTACAAGAGACCCAGTACTTC
TRBD2	.	TRBV5-1	TRBJ2-7	CASSWQDLAGRDEQYF	TGCGCCAGCAGCTGGCAGGACTTAGCGGGAAGGGACGAGCAGTACTTC
TRBD1	.	TRBV6-5	TRBJ2-6	CASRNRGAGANVLTF	TGTGCCAGCAGGAACAGGGGGGCTGGGGCCAACGTCCTGACTTTC
.	.	TRBV3-1/TRBV3-2	TRBJ1-3	CASSQDVSGGNTIYF	TGTGCCAGCAGCCAAGACGTCAGTGGTGGAAACACCATATATTTT
.	few	TRBV4-1	TRBJ1-1	CASSQTWNTEAFF	TGCGCCAGCAGCCAAACTTGGAACACTGAAGCTTTCTTT
TRBD1	.	TRBV6-5	TRBJ1-1	CASSYSGTAIAFF	TGTGCCAGCAGTTACTCGGGGACAGCTATTGCTTTCTTT